This is a list of T cell receptor beta chains from one sample in a study of early T cells in non-severe SARS-CoV-2 infection. TCRdb called the 5' RACE reads again in MiXCR, with one record for every CDR3 protein. The sample yields around 80,000 distinct CDR3 sequences, around 11% seen once. This sample comprised whole blood, obtained at baseline. These receptors were collected from an adult who was a healthcare worker with PCR-confirmed SARS-CoV-2 infection or an uninfected control (not recorded which). Each CDR3 is given with its conserved first and last residue. Not all rows give a size; the values are once, few, many and, for expanded clones, a class.

V: TRBV10-3; J: TRBJ2-1; size: few; length: 15; CDR3: CAASGGPETYNEQFF
V: TRBV7-2; J: TRBJ2-2; size: few; length: 18; CDR3: CASSLVWAGGDNTGELFF
V: TRBV2; J: TRBJ2-3; size: few; length: 12; CDR3: CASSDQGYTQYF
V: TRBV19; J: TRBJ2-3; size: .; length: 14; CDR3: CASSPLALTDTQYF
V: TRBV29-1; J: TRBJ1-1; size: many; length: 12; CDR3: CSVEPGGAEAFF
V: TRBV20-1; J: TRBJ2-7; size: .; length: 12; CDR3: CSARDSAYEQYF
V: TRBV9; J: TRBJ2-1; size: .; length: 16; CDR3: CASSPGLAGYYNEQFF
V: TRBV18; J: TRBJ1-6; size: .; length: 16; CDR3: CASSLLPGSYNSPLHF
V: TRBV28; J: TRBJ2-2; size: .; length: 13; CDR3: CASRGGNTGELFF
V: TRBV14; J: TRBJ2-1; size: few; length: 13; CDR3: CASSRVLGDEQFF
V: TRBV5-1; J: TRBJ1-2; size: many; length: 17; CDR3: CASSLAPQGTSNYGYTF
V: TRBV29-1; J: TRBJ2-1; size: few; length: 12; CDR3: CSVVPGGNEQFF
V: TRBV5-6; J: TRBJ2-1; size: few; length: 12; CDR3: CASSLFENEQFF
V: TRBV10-2; J: TRBJ1-2; size: many; length: 14; CDR3: CASSETGGRSGYTF
V: TRBV6-2/TRBV6-3; J: TRBJ1-1; size: few; length: 15; CDR3: CASSSQGWVNTEAFF
V: TRBV29-1; J: TRBJ2-5; size: few; length: 13; CDR3: CSTAGHFQETQYF
V: TRBV20-1; J: TRBJ2-1; size: few; length: 11; CDR3: CSASWNNEQFF
V: TRBV20-1; J: TRBJ2-3; size: few; length: 15; CDR3: CSARNIAGEVDTQYF
V: TRBV7-8; J: TRBJ2-3; size: many; length: 17; CDR3: CASSLGDLAGGSYTQYF
V: TRBV5-1; J: TRBJ1-6; size: .; length: 15; CDR3: CASSLEGTGVFPLHF
V: TRBV20-1; J: TRBJ2-1; size: .; length: 16; CDR3: CSARDLQGAQFNEQFF
V: TRBV5-6; J: TRBJ2-5; size: .; length: 17; CDR3: CASSLWGTSGVQETQYF
V: TRBV27; J: TRBJ2-1; size: many; length: 17; CDR3: CASSVGQGYGVAGEQFF
V: TRBV14; J: TRBJ2-1; size: many; length: 16; CDR3: CASSQVRDHPGNEQFF
V: TRBV10-3; J: TRBJ1-6; size: few; length: 14; CDR3: CAIGQGDLNSPLHF
V: TRBV29-1; J: TRBJ2-2; size: few; length: 13; CDR3: CSVATSGGGELFF
V: TRBV4-2; J: TRBJ2-4; size: many; length: 15; CDR3: CASSQGRDIQNIQYF
V: TRBV6-5; J: TRBJ1-3; size: .; length: 13; CDR3: CASIGTGPNTIYF
V: TRBV5-1; J: TRBJ2-1; size: few; length: 16; CDR3: CASSLLQGTTYNEQFF
V: TRBV7-8; J: TRBJ2-1; size: few; length: 13; CDR3: CASSGGAYNEQFF
V: TRBV3-1; J: TRBJ1-2; size: many; length: 15; CDR3: CASSQESKGLYGYTF
V: TRBV29-1; J: TRBJ2-3; size: few; length: 13; CDR3: CSVASGVTDTQYF
V: TRBV20-1; J: TRBJ2-7; size: few; length: 14; CDR3: CSALARASVGEQYF
V: TRBV5-1; J: TRBJ1-1; size: .; length: 14; CDR3: CASSLSRGATEAFF
V: TRBV19; J: TRBJ2-3; size: few; length: 13; CDR3: CASRGTGSDTQYF
V: TRBV10-3; J: TRBJ2-1; size: few; length: 14; CDR3: CAISESWDEDEQFF
V: TRBV6-5; J: TRBJ1-4; size: .; length: 12; CDR3: CASRDRGEKLFF
V: TRBV11-2; J: TRBJ1-2; size: few; length: 12; CDR3: CASSLSTHGYTF
V: TRBV10-1; J: TRBJ2-5; size: .; length: 11; CDR3: CASKGTGTQYF
V: TRBV29-1; J: TRBJ2-2; size: few; length: 11; CDR3: CSVGNTGELFF
V: TRBV28; J: TRBJ1-6; size: many; length: 13; CDR3: CASHGEVGSPLHF
V: TRBV29-1; J: TRBJ2-7; size: few; length: 14; CDR3: CSVTEGLIVGEQYF
V: TRBV20-1; J: TRBJ2-2; size: many; length: 14; CDR3: CSARQNANTGELFF
V: TRBV18; J: TRBJ2-7; size: few; length: 15; CDR3: CASSPSRTGDNEQYF
V: TRBV12-5; J: TRBJ1-1; size: few; length: 11; CDR3: CASGHNTEAFF
V: TRBV3-1; J: TRBJ1-4; size: few; length: 17; CDR3: CASSPRGTSLINEKLFF
V: TRBV7-8; J: TRBJ2-3; size: few; length: 17; CDR3: CASSRGRRSLFTDTQYF
V: TRBV18; J: TRBJ1-1; size: .; length: 13; CDR3: CASSRSGVTEAFF
V: TRBV11-2; J: TRBJ2-2; size: .; length: 15; CDR3: CASSPYTSGDRELFF